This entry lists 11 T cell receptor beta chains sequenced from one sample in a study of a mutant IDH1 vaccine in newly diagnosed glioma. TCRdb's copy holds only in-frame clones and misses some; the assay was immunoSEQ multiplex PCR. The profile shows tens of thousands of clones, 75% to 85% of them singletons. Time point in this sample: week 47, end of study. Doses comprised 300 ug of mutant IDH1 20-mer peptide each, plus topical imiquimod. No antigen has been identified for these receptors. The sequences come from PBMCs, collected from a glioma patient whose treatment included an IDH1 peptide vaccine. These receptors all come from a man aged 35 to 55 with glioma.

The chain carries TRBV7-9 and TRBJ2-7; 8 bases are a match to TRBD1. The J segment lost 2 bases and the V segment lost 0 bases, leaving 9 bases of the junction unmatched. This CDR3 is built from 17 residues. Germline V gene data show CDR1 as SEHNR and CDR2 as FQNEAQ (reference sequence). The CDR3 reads CASSLAQRTGIPYEQYF. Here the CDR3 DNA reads TGTGCCAGCAGCTTAGCCCAACGGACAGGGATTCCCTACGAGCAGTACTTC. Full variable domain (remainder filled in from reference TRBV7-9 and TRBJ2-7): DTGVSQNPRHKITKRGQNVTFRCDPISEHNRLYWYRQTLGQGPEFLTYFQNEAQLEKSRLLSDRFSAERPKGSFSTLEIQRTEQGDSAMYLCASSLAQRTGIPYEQYFGPGTRLTVT.

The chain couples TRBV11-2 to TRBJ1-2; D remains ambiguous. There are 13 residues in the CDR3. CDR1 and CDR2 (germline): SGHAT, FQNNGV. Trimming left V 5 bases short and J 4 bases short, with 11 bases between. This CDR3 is CASSPAQFYGYTF. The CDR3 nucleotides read TGTGCCAGCAGCCCCGCACAGTTCTATGGCTACACCTTC.

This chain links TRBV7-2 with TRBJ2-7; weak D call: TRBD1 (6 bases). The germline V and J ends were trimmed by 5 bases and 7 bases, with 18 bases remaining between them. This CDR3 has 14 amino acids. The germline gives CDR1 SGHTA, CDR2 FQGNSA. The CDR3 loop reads CASSLRTVVFEQYF. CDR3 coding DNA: TGTGCCAGCAGCCTCCGGACAGTTGTTTTTGAGCAGTACTTC.

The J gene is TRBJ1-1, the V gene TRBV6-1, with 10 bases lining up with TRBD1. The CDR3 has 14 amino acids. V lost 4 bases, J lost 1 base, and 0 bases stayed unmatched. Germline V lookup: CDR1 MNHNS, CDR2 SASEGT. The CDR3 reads CASSGTGGNTEAFF. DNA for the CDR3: TGTGCCAGCAGTGGGACAGGGGGGAACACTGAAGCTTTCTTT.

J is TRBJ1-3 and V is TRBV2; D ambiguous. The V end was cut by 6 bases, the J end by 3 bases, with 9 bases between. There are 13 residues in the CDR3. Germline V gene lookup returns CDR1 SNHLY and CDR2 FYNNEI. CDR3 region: CASRGGVGNTIYF. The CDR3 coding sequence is TGTGCCAGCAGAGGCGGGGTTGGAAACACCATATATTTT.

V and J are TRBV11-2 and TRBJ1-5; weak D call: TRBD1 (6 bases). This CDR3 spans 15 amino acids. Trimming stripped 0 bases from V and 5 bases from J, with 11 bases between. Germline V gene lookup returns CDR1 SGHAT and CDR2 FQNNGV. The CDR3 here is CASSLESGTHQPQHF. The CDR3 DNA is TGTGCCAGCAGCTTAGAGTCAGGGACACATCAGCCCCAGCATTTT.

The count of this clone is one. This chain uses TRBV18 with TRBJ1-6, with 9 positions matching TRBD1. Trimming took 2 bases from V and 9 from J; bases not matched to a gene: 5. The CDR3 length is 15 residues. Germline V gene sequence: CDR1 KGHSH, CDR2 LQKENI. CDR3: CASSPSGQGGSPLHF. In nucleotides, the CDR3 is TGTGCCAGCTCACCATCGGGACAGGGAGGTTCACCCCTCCACTTT.

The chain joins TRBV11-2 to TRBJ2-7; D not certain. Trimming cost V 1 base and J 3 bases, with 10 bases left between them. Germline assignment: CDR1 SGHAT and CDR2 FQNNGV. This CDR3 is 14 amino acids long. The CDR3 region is CASSLVHWDYEQYF. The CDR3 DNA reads TGTGCCAGCAGCTTAGTCCACTGGGACTACGAGCAGTACTTC.

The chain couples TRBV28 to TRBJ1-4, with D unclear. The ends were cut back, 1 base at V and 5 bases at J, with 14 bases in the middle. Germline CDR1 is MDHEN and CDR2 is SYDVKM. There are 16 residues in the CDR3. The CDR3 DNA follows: TGTGCCAGCAGTTTATTGGACGTACTAAAGAATGAAAAACTGTTTTTT. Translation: CASSLLDVLKNEKLFF.

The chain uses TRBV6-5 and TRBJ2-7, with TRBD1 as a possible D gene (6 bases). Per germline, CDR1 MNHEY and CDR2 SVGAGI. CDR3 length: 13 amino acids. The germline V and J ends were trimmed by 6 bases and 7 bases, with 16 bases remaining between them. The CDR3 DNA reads TGTGCCAGCAGCATACAGGGTGTGCGGGAGCAGTACTTC. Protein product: CASSIQGVREQYF.

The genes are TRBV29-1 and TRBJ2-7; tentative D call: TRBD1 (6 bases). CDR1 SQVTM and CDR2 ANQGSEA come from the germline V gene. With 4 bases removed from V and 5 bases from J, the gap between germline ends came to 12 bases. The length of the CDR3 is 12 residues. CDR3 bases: TGCAGCGTTGGTACAGGGAACGACGAGCAGTACTTC. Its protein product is CSVGTGNDEQYF.